Included here is one T cell receptor beta chain sequence, with context. Antigen unknown. These data belong to a study of post-analysis software for immune sequencing data. Background on the study: Included courses were relapsing-remitting and secondary progressive multiple sclerosis; progressive-relapsing multiple sclerosis was also included.

General study points: Samples made in the same batch grouped tightly together by F measure. Controls significantly exceeded multiple sclerosis patients in normalized Chao1 diversity. When patients were compared with controls, a handful of TRBV segments were more frequent, TRBV5-6, TRBV5-1 and TRBV20-1 among them.

Germline-derived CDR1 and CDR2 are MNHEY and SVGAGI. The CDR3 contains 14 residues. With V trimmed by 6 bases and J by 5 bases, 7 bases remained unmatched. Prepared libraries of TCR beta cDNA carried unique molecular identifiers. cDNA molecules numbering 400,000 to 550,000 came from roughly 1 to 10 million T cells. One entry per CDR3 protein results from TCRdb running MiXCR on the PCR reads. This sample has 750,000 to 950,000 distinct CDR3 sequences; approximately 53% occur once, and the top ten carry approximately 4.5%. The specimen sequenced was blood. This chain links TRBV6-5 with TRBJ2-5; 9 positions match TRBD2. The sequence was collected from a girl aged 10-17 years with multiple sclerosis. The CDR3 region is CASRRTSATETQYF. CDR3 coding DNA: TGTGCCAGCAGAAGGACTAGCGCGACGGAGACCCAGTACTTC.